These 8 T cell receptor beta chains were all obtained from the same sample, sequenced in a study of T cells in Graves' hyperthyroidism and ophthalmopathy. Amplification targeted TCR beta CDR3 regions from RNA transcripts. The HTBI primer set drove a first-round RT-PCR of the TCR CDR3. MiXCR was run by TCRdb on the multiplex PCR reads, yielding one entry per CDR3 protein. The profile covers over 450,000 distinct CDR3 sequences, with roughly 14% appearing a single time and around a sixth taken by the ten largest. The material sequenced was blood. The source of these receptors is a young woman with Graves' hyperthyroidism.

There are many counts of this clonotype. V is TRBV3-1 and J is TRBJ2-7; no definite D call. The CDR3 is 14 amino acids. The germline gives CDR1 LGHDT, CDR2 YNNKEL (reference sequence). The V and J ends lost 0 bases and 3 bases respectively, with 9 bases between them. The CDR3 here is CASSQDPAIYEQYF. The CDR3 DNA reads as TGTGCCAGCAGCCAAGATCCAGCGATCTACGAGCAGTACTTC.

Of note for this clonotype: One end of the junction does not line up with germline, which may come from a read error. The chain links TRBV27 to TRBJ2-1, with TRBD1 identical over 9 bases. This CDR3 contains 14 residues. Germline-derived CDR1 and CDR2 are MNHEY and SMNVEV (reference sequence). The CDR3 protein is CASGLKQGAHEQFF. CDR3 nucleotide sequence: TGTGCCAGCGGTTTAAAACAGGGGGCCCATGAGCAGTTCTTC.

Comment on this clonotype: A read error may explain this, as a much larger clone is one base away. V usage is TRBV3-1 and J usage is TRBJ1-5; D not certain. Germline CDR1 is LGHDT and CDR2 is YNNKEL (reference sequence). Trimming pared 0 bases from V and 2 bases from J, leaving 11 bases between. This CDR3 has 16 amino acids. The CDR3 loop reads CASSQDRWGGNQPQHF. The CDR3 nucleotides read TGTGCCAGCAGCCAAGATCGCTGGGGTGGCAATCAGCCCCAGCATTTT.

This clonotype was detected only a few times. The chain uses TRBV7-3 and TRBJ1-2; tentative D call: TRBD1 (6 bases). The CDR3 runs 15 residues. Germline assignment: CDR1 SGHTA and CDR2 FQGTGA. The V and J ends lost 2 bases and 1 base respectively, with 11 bases between them. The CDR3 coding sequence is TGTGCCAGCAGCTTAGACGGACAGTATAACTATGGCTACACCTTC. Its translation: CASSLDGQYNYGYTF.

This clonotype was observed many times. This rearrangement joins TRBV2 to TRBJ2-7, with TRBD1 matching over 8 bases. This CDR3 comprises 14 residues. Germline CDR1 SNHLY, CDR2 FYNNEI. The V gene end was trimmed by 3 bases and the J gene end by 2 bases; junction bases not matched to a gene: 3. As DNA, the CDR3 is TGTGCCAGCAGTGAGGGGACAGGTACCTACGAGCAGTACTTC. Encoded protein: CASSEGTGTYEQYF.

This clonotype occurred many times. This chain links TRBV18 with TRBJ2-7; D perhaps matches TRBD2 (5 bases). The CDR3 contains 16 residues. Germline V gene data show CDR1 as KGHSH and CDR2 as LQKENI. Trimming took 3 bases from V and 7 from J, leaving 22 bases between them. CDR3 bases: TGTGCCAGCTCACCTACGGCCGGCACTAGTTTTTGGGAGCAGTACTTC. This sequence encodes CASSPTAGTSFWEQYF. The full variable domain, its missing parts supplied by reference TRBV18 and TRBJ2-7, is NAGVMQNPRHLVRRRGQEARLRCSPMKGHSHVYWYRQLPEEGLKFMVYLQKENIIDESGMPKERFSAEFPKEGPSILRIQQVVRGDSAAYFCASSPTAGTSFWEQYFGPGTRLTVT.

In this sample, this clonotype turned up many times. The CDR3 sequence is CASSLARGQGPNEQFF. Written as DNA, the CDR3 is TGCGCCAGCAGCTTGGCCCGGGGACAGGGCCCTAATGAGCAGTTCTTC. V usage is TRBV5-1 and J usage is TRBJ2-1, with 9 nucleotides matching TRBD1. In germline, CDR1 is SGHRS, CDR2 YFSETQ. The V and J ends lost 0 bases and 7 bases, in that order; junction bases with no gene match: 8. The length of the CDR3 is 16 residues.

This clonotype was recorded at least ten times. The chain joins TRBV11-3 to TRBJ2-1; 9 nucleotides align to TRBD2. The germline V gene has CDR1 SGHNT and CDR2 YENEEA. V was pared by 1 base and J by 8 bases, with 9 bases of the junction left unmatched. This CDR3 is built from 16 residues. The CDR3: CASSLAFASGNDEQFF. As DNA, the CDR3 is TGTGCCAGCAGCTTAGCCTTCGCTAGCGGGAATGATGAGCAGTTCTTC.